This is a list of T cell receptor beta chains from one sample in a study of T cell repertoires and HLA-DP antigens. Generated by immunoSEQ multiplex PCR, the TCRdb table keeps only in-frame clones and is missing some. The repertoire has some 120,000 clones, over 90% of them found once; the top ten carry approximately 0.25%. These TCRs' antigens remain unknown. The sequenced sample was CD4+ T cells from PBMCs. Receptors originate from a woman younger than 30 in good health and CMV-seronegative. Each CDR3 is given with its conserved first and last residue. D genes are given only for firm matches. A row's size may be missing; if present it is once, few, many or a size class.

TRBV9,TRBJ1-4,-,-,CASSVAGTTTQKLFF,TGTGCCAGCAGCGTTGCCGGGACAACGACCCAAAAACTGTTTTTT
TRBV19,TRBJ2-3,-,-,CASSTPSDTQYF,TGTGCCAGTAGTACGCCTTCAGATACGCAGTATTTT
TRBV5-1,TRBJ2-5,TRBD1,-,CASKPFGQGEETQYF,TGCGCCAGCAAGCCTTTCGGACAGGGAGAGGAGACCCAGTACTTC
TRBV10-3,TRBJ2-5,-,-,CAISESVFAETQYF,TGTGCCATCAGTGAGTCTGTATTTGCAGAGACCCAGTACTTC
TRBV7-3,TRBJ1-5,-,-,CASSLDVTGQPQHF,TGTGCCAGCAGCTTAGATGTCACGGGACAGCCCCAGCATTTT
TRBV6-1,TRBJ1-2,-,-,CASSKGTAEVRGYTF,TGTGCCAGCAGTAAAGGGACGGCGGAGGTACGGGGCTACACCTTC
TRBV9,TRBJ2-1,TRBD2,once,CASSPMAGGTYNEQFF,TGTGCCAGCAGCCCCATGGCGGGAGGAACCTACAATGAGCAGTTCTTC
TRBV7-3,TRBJ2-6,-,-,CASSLTRRAPWGAGANVLTF,TGTGCCAGCAGCTTAACCAGGAGGGCCCCCTGGGGTGCCGGGGCCAACGTCCTGACTTTC
TRBV30,TRBJ1-2,-,-,CAWSVGGANYGYTF,TGTGCCTGGAGTGTAGGGGGGGCTAACTATGGCTACACCTTC
TRBV19,TRBJ1-6,-,-,CASSFRHQSSYNSPLHF,TGTGCCAGTAGTTTTAGACATCAAAGCTCCTATAATTCACCCCTCCACTTT
TRBV6-5,TRBJ2-3,-,-,CASSYSPPGTDTQYF,TGTGCCAGCAGTTACTCCCCTCCGGGGACAGATACGCAGTATTTT
TRBV10-3,TRBJ1-1,-,once,CATLKDGGFGEAFF,TGTGCCACCCTAAAGGATGGGGGGTTCGGAGAAGCTTTCTTT
TRBV5-4,TRBJ1-1,-,-,CASSLEQINTEAFF,TGTGCCAGCAGCTTGGAACAGATTAACACTGAAGCTTTCTTT
TRBV20-1,TRBJ2-5,-,-,CSAGLQETQYF,TGCAGTGCGGGCCTCCAAGAGACCCAGTACTTC
TRBV11-2,TRBJ1-5,TRBD1,-,CASSSSDRGGNQPQHF,TGTGCCAGCAGCTCCTCGGACAGGGGGGGCAATCAGCCCCAGCATTTT
TRBV15,TRBJ2-4,-,-,CATSSGYKNIQYF,TGTGCCACCAGCAGTGGTTACAAAAACATTCAGTACTTC
TRBV5-1,TRBJ2-3,TRBD2,-,CASSTGLAEYTDTQYF,TGCGCCAGCAGCACGGGACTAGCAGAATACACAGATACGCAGTATTTT